This passage covers 13 T cell receptor beta chains from one sample sequenced in a study of response to subunit inactivated influenza vaccine. TCRdb analysed the RT-PCR reads with MiXCR anew, one entry per CDR3 protein. The repertoire holds about 780,000 distinct CDR3 sequences, with under 20% as singletons. The starting material was PBMCs from blood, obtained approximately 5 days after vaccination. Receptors originate from a man in his forties or fifties who received an inactivated influenza vaccine.

The V gene is TRBV10-3, the J gene TRBJ2-5, with unresolved D. The germline CDR1 and CDR2 sequences are ENHRY and SYGVKD. Trimming pared 4 bases from V and 5 bases from J, leaving 14 bases between. The CDR3 is 14 amino acids. The CDR3 loop is CAISGMKGGETQYF. The CDR3 bases are TGTGCCATCAGTGGTATGAAGGGTGGGGAGACCCAGTACTTC.

This rearrangement joins TRBV5-1 to TRBJ1-2, with TRBD1 as a possible D gene (5 bases). The CDR3 is 12 amino acids. Germline V CDR1 and CDR2: SGHRS, YFSETQ. V gave up 1 base and J gave up 6 bases, with 7 bases separating them. The CDR3 DNA reads TGCGCCAGCAGCTTGAGCAGGGATGGCTACACCTTC. Translation gives CASSLSRDGYTF.

The sample holds many counts of this clonotype. This sequence joins TRBV4-3 and TRBJ2-7; no clear D gene. The CDR3 is 14 residues long. V gave up 3 bases and J gave up 0 bases, with 9 bases separating them. Germline CDR1 is LGHNA and CDR2 is YSLEER. The CDR3 region has the DNA TGCGCCAGCAGCCAGGAGTTTTTCTCCTACGAGCAGTACTTC. The encoded protein is CASSQEFFSYEQYF.

The V and J genes are TRBV7-8 and TRBJ2-2, with a tentative D call TRBD1 (5 bases). The germline V and J ends were trimmed by 4 bases and 0 bases, with 9 bases remaining between them. Germline CDR1 and CDR2: SGHVS and FQNEAQ. This CDR3 comprises 15 residues. The CDR3 spells CASSSDTANTGELFF. Written as DNA, the CDR3 is TGTGCCAGCAGCTCGGACACCGCGAACACCGGGGAGCTGTTTTTT.

The sample holds a few counts of this clonotype. The CDR3 DNA is TGCGCCAGCAGCTATACCCTAGGTGATACGCAGTATTTT. This encodes CASSYTLGDTQYF. This rearrangement joins TRBV5-1 to TRBJ2-3; D is unresolved. Trimming shortened V by 3 bases and J by 6 bases, and 11 bases separated the two germline ends. The CDR3 runs to 13 residues. CDR1 is SGHRS and CDR2 is YFSETQ in the germline V gene.

This clonotype was observed a handful of times. The chain has TRBV20-1 and TRBJ2-7, with D unclear. The ends were cut back, 4 bases at V and 6 bases at J, with 10 bases in the middle. The CDR3 length is 11 residues. Germline-derived CDR1 and CDR2 are DFQATT and SNEGSKA (reference sequence). The CDR3 sequence is CSAMHSLEQYF. For the CDR3, the DNA is TGCAGTGCTATGCATAGTCTCGAGCAGTACTTC.

The V and J genes are TRBV6-1 and TRBJ2-7; tentatively, D is TRBD2 (6 bases). Between the trimmed V and J ends, which lost 2 bases and 2 bases, there was a span of 13 bases. CDR1 and CDR2 from the germline V gene are MNHNS and SASEGT. There are 15 residues in the CDR3. The CDR3 region is CASSELRDSPYEQYF. The CDR3 nucleotides are TGTGCCAGCAGTGAACTGCGGGACTCGCCCTACGAGCAGTACTTC.

This clonotype was observed a handful of times. The J gene is TRBJ2-3, the V gene TRBV10-3; TRBD2 matches at 14 bases. The CDR3 is made up of 16 amino acids. After removal of 5 bases from V and 4 bases from J, the junction contained 5 bases not matched to a gene. Germline lookup yields CDR1 ENHRY and CDR2 SYGVKD. The CDR3 reads CAISTGLAGVADTQYF. CDR3 nucleotides: TGTGCCATCAGTACGGGACTAGCGGGAGTAGCAGATACGCAGTATTTT.

The J gene is TRBJ2-3, the V gene TRBV20-1, with TRBD2 identical over 9 bases. CDR1 is DFQATT and CDR2 is SNEGSKA in the germline V gene (reference sequence). This CDR3 is 16 amino acids long. V lost 3 bases, J lost 0 bases, and 7 bases stayed unmatched. Written as DNA, the CDR3 is TGCAGTGCTAGCGGACTAGCGATTACTAGCACAGATACGCAGTATTTT. Residues: CSASGLAITSTDTQYF.

This chain joins TRBV5-5 and TRBJ2-7; TRBD1 aligns across 8 bases. V was pared by 2 bases and J by 2 bases, with 3 bases of the junction left unmatched. Germline V gene lookup returns CDR1 SGHKS and CDR2 YYEKEE (reference sequence). CDR3 size: 14 residues. DNA for the CDR3: TGTGCCAGCAGCTTTGAGGGACAGGCCTACGAGCAGTACTTC. It codes for CASSFEGQAYEQYF.

This clonotype was found many times. The gene calls are TRBV6-5 and TRBJ2-6, with D uncertain. The CDR3 is 15 amino acids. V lost 5 bases and J 0 bases, leaving 8 bases between the germline ends. Germline V gives CDR1 MNHEY, CDR2 SVGAGI. The CDR3: CASSHRTSGANVLTF. CDR3 in DNA: TGTGCCAGCAGTCACCGGACCTCTGGGGCCAACGTCCTGACTTTC.

CDR3 sequence reads: CASSWDGEQFF. The CDR3 DNA reads TGTGCCAGCAGTTGGGACGGGGAGCAGTTCTTC. This chain links TRBV7-9 with TRBJ2-1; D might be TRBD1 or TRBD2, each matching 5 bases. The CDR3 is made up of 11 amino acids. CDR1 SEHNR and CDR2 FQNEAQ come from the germline V gene (reference sequence). The germline V and J ends were trimmed by 6 bases and 10 bases, with 10 bases remaining between them.

The rearrangement joins TRBV5-6 to TRBJ2-6; D is undetermined. Trimming shortened V by 0 bases and J by 1 base, and 11 bases separated the two germline ends. CDR3 length: 17 amino acids. The germline V gene encodes CDR1 SGHDT and CDR2 YYEEEE. The CDR3 DNA reads as TGTGCCAGCAGCTTGGCCTACCTGGGTTCTGGGGCCAACGTCCTGACTTTC. Its translation is CASSLAYLGSGANVLTF.